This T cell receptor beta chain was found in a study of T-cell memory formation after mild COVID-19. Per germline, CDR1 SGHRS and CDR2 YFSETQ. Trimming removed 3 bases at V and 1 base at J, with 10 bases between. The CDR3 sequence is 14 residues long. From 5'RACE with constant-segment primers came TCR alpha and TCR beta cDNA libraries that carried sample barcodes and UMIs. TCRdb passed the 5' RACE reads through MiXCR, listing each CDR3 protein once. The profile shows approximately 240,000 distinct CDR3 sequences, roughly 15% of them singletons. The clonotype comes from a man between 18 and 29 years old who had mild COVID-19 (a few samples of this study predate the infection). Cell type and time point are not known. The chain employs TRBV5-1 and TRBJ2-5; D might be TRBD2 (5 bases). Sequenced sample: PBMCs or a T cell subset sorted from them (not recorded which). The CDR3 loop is CASSSGVLQETQYF. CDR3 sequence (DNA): TGCGCCAGCAGCTCCGGGGTTCTCCAAGAGACCCAGTACTTC.